The entry that follows covers one TCR beta chain sequence. Its recognized antigen is unknown. No base-level quality is on record; no much larger clone is a single base apart. The entry originates in a study of beta chain features in type 1 diabetes (dated by TCRdb to between 2017 and 2018). With respect to the entire study: Mean age, gender distribution, total cell number and subset yield were not different between patients and healthy donors. In the study, recently diagnosed type 1 diabetes patients and matched healthy donors were compared on the TCRB repertoires of their sorted circulating CD4+ T cell subsets. Across all samples, 90 million to 130 million sorted cells were examined, and cell number per subset correlated strongly with RNA yield. Whereas all 30 or so donors provided naive and central memory subsets, regulatory and stem cell-like memory subsets were isolated from just 8 patients and about 8 healthy donors.

All of the isolated RNA was reverse transcribed with the High Capacity cDNA Reverse Transcription Kit, so expressed TCRB transcripts were sequenced. Deep immunoSEQ sequencing was performed on naive, central memory and regulatory T cell samples, with an average of about 4 million total reads per sample. Sorted cells were lysed in RLT buffer, and RNA was extracted using DNase-treated RNeasy Micro or Mini kits according to cell number. To prevent cross-contamination, every cell subset was processed on its own, while patient and healthy donor samples were processed together. The immunoSEQ multiplex PCR was used to amplify TCRB sequences from cDNA, yielding 87-bp fragments that span the CDR3 region. Sequencing of the amplicons was performed on the Illumina HiSeq platform. The authors' pipeline ran thus. Synthetic template baselines were used to correct PCR bias computationally, reads within Hamming distance 2 were collapsed together, and singletons that could not be merged were discarded. Reads were aligned to IMGT to assign V, D and J genes, CDR3 length, and insertions or deletions at six rearrangement sites. Within each subset, clonotype counts were normalized to the number of sorted cells before true diversity and Gini coefficients were calculated with the tcR R package. The overlap coefficient, calculated on TCRB nucleotide sequences, was used to quantify repertoire sharing. The table comes from immuneACCESS by way of TCRdb, which keeps in-frame sequences with V and J called. Part of the clones is missing from these tables; in studies checked, under half for an unresolved V gene and the rest for unknown reasons. V, J and clone size derive from that table, while D and trimming were established from the DNA sequence. A total of about 160,000 clones appear in this sample, over 9% of them only once. The ten most abundant clones make up approximately 0.5% of the sample.

Via the germline V gene (reference sequence), CDR1 is GTSNPN and CDR2 SVGIG. The junction shows trimming of 0 bases on V and 3 bases on J, plus 19 bases between the germline ends. Inclusive of the bounding cysteine and phenylalanine, the CDR3 is 17 residues long. Here the CDR3 DNA is all that survives: 51 bases in frame from base 1. Broader findings and caveats from the paper: Only small numbers of individuals were included in the HLA sub-analyses, which left unresolved whether HLA type had any influence on TCRB rearrangement. In all four CD4+ subsets, TCRB CDR3 length was moderately but significantly shorter in type 1 diabetes patients. Naive, central memory and regulatory TCRB repertoires appeared more similar among patients than among healthy donors. PCR might favor shorter templates, but patient and control samples were amplified and corrected together, so any skew would affect both groups equally. Patients with type 1 diabetes made fewer insertions and deleted more nucleotides at VDJ recombination sites, implying thymic rearrangement abnormalities. Because cDNA rather than genomic DNA was sequenced, highly expressing activated cells could have been over-represented, although no difference in activation and CD3 levels was found between groups.

Each donor gave one peripheral blood draw, averaging approximately 120 mL, which was collected into heparinised tubes. Naive, central memory, regulatory and stem cell-like memory CD4+ T cells were sorted on a BD FACSAria II using a panel including CD45RO, CCR7, CD25, CD127, CD95 and CD27. Every sorted population had a purity above 95%. PBMCs were separated immediately by Lymphoprep density gradient centrifugation and were stained directly, without being cultured. Samples were stained and sorted in pairs, with one healthy donor and one patient per experiment, so that batch effects were minimized. The sequence was obtained from a young man with type 1 diabetes. The rearranged segments are TRBV30 and TRBJ2-3, and TRBD2 may be the D gene, going by 6 matching bases. The sample consisted of central memory CD4+ T cells from blood. The sequenced DNA: TGTGCCTGGAGTGTTTATTTGGGGCAGGAGGGGACAGATACGCAGTATTTT. The translation is CAWSVYLGQEGTDTQYF.